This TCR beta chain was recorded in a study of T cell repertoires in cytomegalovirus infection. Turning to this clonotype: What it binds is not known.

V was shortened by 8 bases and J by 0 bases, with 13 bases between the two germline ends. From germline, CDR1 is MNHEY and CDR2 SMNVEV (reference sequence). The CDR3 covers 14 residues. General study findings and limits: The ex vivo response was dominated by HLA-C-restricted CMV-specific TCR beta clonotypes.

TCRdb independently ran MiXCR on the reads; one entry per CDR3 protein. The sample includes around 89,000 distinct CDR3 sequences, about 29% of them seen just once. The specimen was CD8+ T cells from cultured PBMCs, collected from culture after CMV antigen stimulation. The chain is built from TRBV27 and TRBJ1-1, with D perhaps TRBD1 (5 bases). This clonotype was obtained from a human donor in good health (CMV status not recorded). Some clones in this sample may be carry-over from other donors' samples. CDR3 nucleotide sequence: TGTGCCAGCCGTTCAGGGCTTTTGAACACTGAAGCTTTCTTT. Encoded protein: CASRSGLLNTEAFF.